The rows below give T cell receptor beta chains drawn from one sample of a study of T cell repertoires in cytomegalovirus infection. TCRdb itself ran the reads through MiXCR, one entry per CDR3 protein. The data show 700,000 to 850,000 distinct CDR3 sequences, 32% seen once. Their antigen targets remain unknown. The sequencing here drew on cultured CD8+ T cells from PBMCs, taken from culture after CMV antigen stimulation. The receptors shown here come from a human donor in good health (CMV status not recorded). Some clones in this sample may be carry-over from other donors' samples. The CDR3 runs from the conserved cysteine through the conserved F or W. D genes are given only for firm matches. Some rows have no size entry. The others give once, few or many, or a class for an expanded clone.

clone_size j_call v_call d_call cdr3_nt cdr3_aa
many TRBJ2-1 TRBV7-6 NA TGTGCCAGCAGCTTAGAGCGTATTAGGGTCTCCGAGCAGTTCTTC CASSLERIRVSEQFF
few TRBJ2-7 TRBV19 TRBD1 TGTGCCAGTAGTGAGACAGGGGGCTACGAGCAGTACTTC CASSETGGYEQYF
many TRBJ1-4 TRBV6-1 TRBD1 TGTGCCAGCAGTGAAGGAGGGTGGACAGGGAGGAATGAAAAACTGTTTTTT CASSEGGWTGRNEKLFF
once TRBJ2-1 TRBV5-6 NA TGTGCCAGCAGCTTAAGGGCGCCCGAGGAGTTCTTC CASSLRAPEEFF
NA TRBJ2-2 TRBV4-1 NA TGCGCCAGCAGCCAAGCCCCGGGGGGCCGCGCCGGGGAGCTGTTTTTT CASSQAPGGRAGELFF
many TRBJ2-1 TRBV7-6 TRBD1 TGTGCCAGCAGCTTAGGAGGTTCTTGGTCAGGGGGCCAACCGGGGAATGAGCAGTTCTTC CASSLGGSWSGGQPGNEQFF
few TRBJ2-3 TRBV7-7 NA TGTGCCACCTCGGGCGCAGGTACAGATACGCAGTATTTT CATSGAGTDTQYF
NA TRBJ2-1 TRBV7-4 TRBD1 TGTGCCAGCAGACAAATGTGGGGGGACAGGGGGCTGAACAATGAGCAGTTCTTC CASRQMWGDRGLNNEQFF
NA TRBJ2-7 TRBV29-1 TRBD1 TGCAGCACCTCCGGGACAGGGGGTTTGTACGAGCAGTACTTC CSTSGTGGLYEQYF
NA TRBJ1-1 TRBV6-1 NA TGTGCCAGCAATCATCCGTGGTTCGGGTCCTTCTCGGTGCAGGGTTCCCCTGAAGCTTTCTTT CASNHPWFGSFSVQGSPEAFF
many TRBJ1-2 TRBV28 NA TGTGCCAGCACCTTTACAGGCGATGGCTACACCTTC CASTFTGDGYTF
NA TRBJ1-2 TRBV14 NA TGTGCCAGCAGCCTCTCTGAAGTCTACGGGTGGTATGGCTACACCTTC CASSLSEVYGWYGYTF
NA TRBJ1-1 TRBV7-2 NA TGTGCCAGCAGCTTACCTGACAGGCCTGAAGCTTTCTTT CASSLPDRPEAFF
many TRBJ1-1 TRBV12-3/TRBV12-4 NA TGTGCCAGCAGCTTTGGGGGCTTGGACACTGAAGCTTTCTTT CASSFGGLDTEAFF
NA TRBJ1-5 TRBV12-3/TRBV12-4 TRBD1 TGTGCCAGCAGTTTAACGGTGACAGGGCAGCCCCAGCATTTT CASSLTVTGQPQHF